One T cell receptor (beta chain) is described in this entry. The V gene lost 1 base and the J gene lost 7 bases, with 13 bases spanning the gap. The CDR3 runs 14 residues. The germline CDR1 and CDR2 sequences are LNHNV and YYDKDF (reference sequence). Clones were sequenced by immunoSEQ multiplex PCR, and TCRdb holds only the in-frame ones, with some missing. Among about 20,000 clones listed, about 85% were seen once. This specimen comes from a study of T cell changes during pregnancy in multiple sclerosis. The origin of this receptor is a female donor in good health, enrolled as a control in a pregnancy study. The sample consisted of CD8+ T cells from peripheral blood mononuclear cells, taken after pregnancy. V and J are TRBV15 and TRBJ1-2; D ambiguous. This chain's CDR3 is CATSRVVLSGGYTF. CDR3 DNA sequence: TGTGCCACCAGCAGAGTAGTACTCTCGGGTGGCTACACCTTC.